Presented here are 2 T cell receptor beta chains from one specimen sequenced in a study of cytomegalovirus exposure and HLA in healthy donors. The PCR used 60 Vbeta and 13 Jbeta primers. Repertoires were generated with immunoSEQ multiplex PCR, while TCRdb's copy carries only in-frame clones and drops some. The sample holds around 63,000 clones, about 71% seen once. The sequencing input was PBMCs. Receptor source: a man aged 55 to 70 in good health and CMV-seropositive.

The chain combines TRBV5-1 with TRBJ1-1; D unclear. In germline, CDR1 is SGHRS, CDR2 YFSETQ. V was shortened by 6 bases and J by 4 bases, with 16 bases between the two germline ends. This CDR3 spans 14 amino acids. The chain's CDR3 is CASNSELGVTEAFF. CDR3 in DNA: TGCGCCAGCAACTCAGAGTTGGGCGTCACTGAAGCTTTCTTT.

The gene calls are TRBV7-6 and TRBJ2-2; 11 positions match TRBD1. Trimming at V came to 4 bases and at J to 5 bases, leaving 3 bases not matched to a gene. Per the germline V gene, CDR1 is SGHVS and CDR2 is FNYEAQ. CDR3 size: 15 residues. CDR3 in amino acids: CASSWGQGGTGELFF. The CDR3 nucleotides are TGTGCCAGCAGCTGGGGACAGGGGGGTACCGGGGAGCTGTTTTTT.